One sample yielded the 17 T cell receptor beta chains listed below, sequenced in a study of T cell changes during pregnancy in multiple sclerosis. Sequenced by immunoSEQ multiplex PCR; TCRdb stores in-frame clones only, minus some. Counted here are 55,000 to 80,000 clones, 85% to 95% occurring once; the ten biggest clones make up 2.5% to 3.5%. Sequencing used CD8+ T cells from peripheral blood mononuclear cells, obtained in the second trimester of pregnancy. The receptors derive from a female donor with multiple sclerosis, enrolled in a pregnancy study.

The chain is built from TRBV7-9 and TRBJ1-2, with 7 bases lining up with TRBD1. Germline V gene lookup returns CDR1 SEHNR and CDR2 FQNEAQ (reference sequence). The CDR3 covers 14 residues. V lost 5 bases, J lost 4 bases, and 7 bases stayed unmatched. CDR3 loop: CASSHTGAAYGYTF. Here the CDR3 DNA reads TGTGCCAGCAGCCATACAGGGGCGGCCTATGGCTACACCTTC.

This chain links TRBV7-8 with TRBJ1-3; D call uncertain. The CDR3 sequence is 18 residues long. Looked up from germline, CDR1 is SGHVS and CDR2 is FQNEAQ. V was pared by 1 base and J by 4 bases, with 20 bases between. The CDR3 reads CASSLEFPGYSAGNTIYF. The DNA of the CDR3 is TGTGCCAGCAGCTTAGAATTCCCAGGCTATAGTGCCGGAAACACCATATATTTT.

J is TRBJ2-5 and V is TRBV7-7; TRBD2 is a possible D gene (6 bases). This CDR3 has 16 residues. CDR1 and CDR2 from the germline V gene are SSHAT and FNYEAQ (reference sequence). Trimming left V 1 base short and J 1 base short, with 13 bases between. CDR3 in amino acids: CASSLEAAGGQETQYF. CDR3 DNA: TGTGCCAGCAGCTTAGAAGCAGCCGGGGGCCAAGAGACCCAGTACTTC.

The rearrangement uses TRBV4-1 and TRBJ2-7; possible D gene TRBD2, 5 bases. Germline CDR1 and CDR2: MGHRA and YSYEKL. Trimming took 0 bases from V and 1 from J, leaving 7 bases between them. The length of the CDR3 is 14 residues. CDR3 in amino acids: CASSQDRGSYEQYF. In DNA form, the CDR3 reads TGCGCCAGCAGCCAAGATCGGGGTTCCTACGAGCAGTACTTC.

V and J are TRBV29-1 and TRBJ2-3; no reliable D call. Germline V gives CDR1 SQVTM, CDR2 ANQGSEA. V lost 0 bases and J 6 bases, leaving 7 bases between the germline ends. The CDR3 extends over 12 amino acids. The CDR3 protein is CSVEEESDTQYF. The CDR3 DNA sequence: TGCAGCGTTGAAGAGGAGTCGGATACGCAGTATTTT.

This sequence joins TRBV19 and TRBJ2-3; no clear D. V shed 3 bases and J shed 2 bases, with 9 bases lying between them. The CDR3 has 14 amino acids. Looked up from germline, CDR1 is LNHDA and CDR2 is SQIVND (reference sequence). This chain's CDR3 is CASSIEQFTDTQYF. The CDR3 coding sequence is TGTGCCAGTAGTATCGAACAGTTCACAGATACGCAGTATTTT.

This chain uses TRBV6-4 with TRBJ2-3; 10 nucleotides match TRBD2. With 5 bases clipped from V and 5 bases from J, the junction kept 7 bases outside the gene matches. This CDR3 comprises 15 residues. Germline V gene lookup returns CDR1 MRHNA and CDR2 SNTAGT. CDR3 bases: TGTGCCAGCAGTTCTCTAGCGGGAGTTGGAGATACGCAGTATTTT. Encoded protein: CASSSLAGVGDTQYF.

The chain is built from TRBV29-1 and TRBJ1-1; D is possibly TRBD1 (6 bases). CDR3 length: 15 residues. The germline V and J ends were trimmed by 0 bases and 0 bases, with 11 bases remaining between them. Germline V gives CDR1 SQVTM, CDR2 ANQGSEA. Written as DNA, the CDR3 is TGCAGCGTTGAAGACAGGGGCCGAATGAACACTGAAGCTTTCTTT. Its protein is CSVEDRGRMNTEAFF. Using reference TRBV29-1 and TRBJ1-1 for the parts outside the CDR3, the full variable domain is SAVISQKPSRDICQRGTSLTIQCQVDSQVTMMFWYRQQPGQSLTLIATANQGSEATYESGFVIDKFPISRPNLTFSTLTVSNMSPEDSSIYLCSVEDRGRMNTEAFFGQGTRLTVV.

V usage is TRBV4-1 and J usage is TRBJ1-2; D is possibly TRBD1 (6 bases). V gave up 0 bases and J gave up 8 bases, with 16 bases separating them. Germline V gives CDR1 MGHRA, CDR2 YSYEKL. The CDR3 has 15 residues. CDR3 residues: CASSQEGQGHNGYTF. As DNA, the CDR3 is TGCGCCAGCAGCCAAGAAGGTCAGGGACATAACGGCTACACCTTC.

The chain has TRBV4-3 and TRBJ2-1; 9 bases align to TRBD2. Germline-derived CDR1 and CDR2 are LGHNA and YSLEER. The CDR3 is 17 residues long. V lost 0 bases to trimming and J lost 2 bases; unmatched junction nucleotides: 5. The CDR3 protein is CASSQDRAGGAYNEQFF. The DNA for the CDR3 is TGCGCCAGCAGCCAAGATCGGGCGGGAGGGGCCTACAATGAGCAGTTCTTC.

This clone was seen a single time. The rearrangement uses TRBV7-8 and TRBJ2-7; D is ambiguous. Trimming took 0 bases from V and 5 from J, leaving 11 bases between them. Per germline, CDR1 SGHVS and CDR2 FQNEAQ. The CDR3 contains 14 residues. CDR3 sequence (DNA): TGTGCCAGCAGCTTAGCGATGGTCGGAGACGAGCAGTACTTC. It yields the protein CASSLAMVGDEQYF.

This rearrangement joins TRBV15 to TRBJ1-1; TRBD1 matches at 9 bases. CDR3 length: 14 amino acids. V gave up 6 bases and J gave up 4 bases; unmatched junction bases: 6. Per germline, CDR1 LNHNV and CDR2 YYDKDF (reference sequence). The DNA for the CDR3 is TGTGCCACCAGGATGGACAGGGGCACCACTGAAGCTTTCTTT. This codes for CATRMDRGTTEAFF.

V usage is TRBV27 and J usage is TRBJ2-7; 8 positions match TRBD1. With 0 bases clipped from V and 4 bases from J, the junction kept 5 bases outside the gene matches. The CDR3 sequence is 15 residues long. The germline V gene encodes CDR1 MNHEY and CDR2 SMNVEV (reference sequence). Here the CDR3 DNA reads TGTGCCAGCAGTTTATCCGGGACAGGCCAGTACGAGCAGTACTTC. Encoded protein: CASSLSGTGQYEQYF.

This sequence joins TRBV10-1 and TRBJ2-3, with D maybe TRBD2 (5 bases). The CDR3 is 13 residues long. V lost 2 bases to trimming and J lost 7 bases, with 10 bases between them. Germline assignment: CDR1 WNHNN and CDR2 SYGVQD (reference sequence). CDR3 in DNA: TGCGCCAGCAGTGAGCGGGGTAGCAATACGCAGTATTTT. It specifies CASSERGSNTQYF.

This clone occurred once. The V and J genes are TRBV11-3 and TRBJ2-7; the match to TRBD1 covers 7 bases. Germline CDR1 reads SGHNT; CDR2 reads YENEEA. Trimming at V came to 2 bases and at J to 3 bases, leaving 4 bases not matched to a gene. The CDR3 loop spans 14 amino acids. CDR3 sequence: CASSLHGTDYEQYF. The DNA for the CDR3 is TGTGCCAGCAGCTTACATGGGACAGACTACGAGCAGTACTTC.

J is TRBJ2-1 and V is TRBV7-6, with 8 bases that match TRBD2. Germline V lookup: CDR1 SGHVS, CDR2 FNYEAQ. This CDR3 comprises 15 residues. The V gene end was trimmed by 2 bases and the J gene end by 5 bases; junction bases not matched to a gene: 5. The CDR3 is CASSLSRGRHNEQFF. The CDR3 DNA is TGTGCCAGCAGCTTAAGTCGCGGGAGGCACAATGAGCAGTTCTTC.

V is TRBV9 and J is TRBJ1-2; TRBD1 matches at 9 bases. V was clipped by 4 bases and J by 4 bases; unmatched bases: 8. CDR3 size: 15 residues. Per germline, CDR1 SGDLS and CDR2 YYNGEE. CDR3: CASSPGDRVTYGYTF. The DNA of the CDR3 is TGTGCCAGCAGCCCCGGGGACAGGGTAACCTATGGCTACACCTTC.